These T cell receptor beta chains were read from a single sample in a study of T cell responses to AZD1222 COVID-19 vaccine. Sequencing was performed with immunoSEQ multiplex PCR; in TCRdb, only in-frame clones are kept and a portion is missing. The sample shows fewer than 120,000 clones, approximately 90% of them seen only once. The sequences come from peripheral blood, collected 28 days after the second AZD1222 dose. The receptor source for this set is an adult who received the AZD1222 COVID-19 vaccine. Each CDR3 is given with its conserved first and last residue. A D gene is named only where the DNA matches it firmly. Clone size, where shown, is once, few, many, or a class for clones that have expanded.

abundance,d_gene,j_gene,v_gene,CDR3aa,CDR3nt
NA,NA,TRBJ1-1,TRBV10-3,CAISHIPGNTEAFF,TGTGCCATCAGCCATATTCCCGGAAACACTGAAGCTTTCTTT
NA,TRBD1,TRBJ1-4,TRBV24-1,CATSDTGALEGKLFF,TGTGCCACCAGTGATACAGGGGCCCTAGAGGGAAAACTGTTTTTT
NA,TRBD1,TRBJ2-1,TRBV2,CATSGTGLQEEFF,TGTGCCACCTCCGGGACAGGTCTCCAGGAGGAGTTCTTC
NA,NA,TRBJ1-1,TRBV25-1,CASSELGVAEAFF,TGTGCCAGCAGTGAACTAGGGGTCGCTGAAGCTTTCTTT
NA,TRBD1,TRBJ2-2,TRBV18,CASSPRQGLTGELFF,TGTGCCAGCTCACCCCGACAGGGTCTCACCGGGGAGCTGTTTTTT
few,NA,TRBJ1-5,TRBV28,CASSFEGRSNQPQHF,TGTGCCAGCAGTTTTGAGGGACGGAGCAATCAGCCCCAGCATTTT
NA,TRBD1,TRBJ2-7,TRBV29-1,CSAGQLLEQYF,TGCAGCGCGGGACAGCTTCTCGAGCAGTACTTC
NA,TRBD1,TRBJ1-5,TRBV6-1,CASSEGQGSNQPQHF,TGTGCCAGCAGTGAGGGACAGGGGAGCAATCAGCCCCAGCATTTT
NA,TRBD2,TRBJ2-2,TRBV7-8,CASSRGGSDTGELFF,TGTGCCAGCAGCCGGGGGGGCTCGGACACCGGGGAGCTGTTTTTT
NA,TRBD2,TRBJ2-1,TRBV2,CASSEWAGGPNEQFF,TGTGCCAGCAGTGAATGGGCGGGGGGGCCAAATGAGCAGTTCTTC
NA,TRBD1,TRBJ1-5,TRBV30,CAWSVNRGLGYSNQPQHF,TGTGCCTGGAGTGTAAACAGGGGGTTGGGTTATAGCAATCAGCCCCAGCATTTT
NA,NA,TRBJ1-1,TRBV9,CASSVRMGAGVGTEAFF,TGTGCCAGCAGCGTTAGAATGGGGGCAGGGGTAGGTACTGAAGCTTTCTTT
NA,NA,TRBJ2-1,TRBV10-3,CAISVYGSYNEQFF,TGTGCCATCAGTGTATACGGGAGTTACAATGAGCAGTTCTTC
NA,TRBD2,TRBJ2-4,TRBV6-2/TRBV6-3,CASSSGGSRAKNIQYF,TGTGCCAGCAGTTCTGGCGGGAGTAGAGCCAAAAACATTCAGTACTTC
NA,TRBD1,TRBJ2-1,TRBV7-9,CASSPGQGASNEQFF,TGTGCCAGCAGCCCGGGACAGGGGGCGAGCAATGAGCAGTTCTTC
NA,NA,TRBJ2-1,TRBV11-2,CASSLEKSYNEQFF,TGTGCCAGCAGCTTAGAAAAATCGTACAATGAGCAGTTCTTC
NA,NA,TRBJ2-5,TRBV5-8,CASSLGGGSQETQYF,TGTGCCAGCAGCTTGGGAGGCGGCAGTCAAGAGACCCAGTACTTC
NA,NA,TRBJ1-2,TRBV13,CASSPRGSGTYGYTF,TGTGCCAGCAGCCCAAGGGGGTCAGGGACCTATGGCTACACCTTC
once,NA,TRBJ2-1,TRBV7-2,CASSPDQRAYNEQFF,TGTGCCAGCAGCCCGGACCAGAGGGCTTACAATGAGCAGTTCTTC
NA,NA,TRBJ2-1,TRBV20-1,CSTASNEQFF,TGCAGTACGGCTAGCAATGAGCAGTTCTTC
NA,NA,TRBJ2-3,TRBV3-1/TRBV3-2,CASSFGDSGTGDTQYF,TGTGCCAGCAGCTTCGGGGACTCGGGTACGGGAGATACGCAGTATTTT
NA,NA,TRBJ1-5,TRBV27,CASSPSRDHRGPQHF,TGTGCCAGCAGTCCCTCTCGAGATCACCGCGGGCCCCAGCATTTT
NA,TRBD1,TRBJ1-5,TRBV5-1,CASSGGQGDQPQHF,TGCGCCAGCAGCGGGGGACAGGGGGATCAGCCCCAGCATTTT
NA,TRBD2,TRBJ2-3,TRBV29-1,CSVLAGGTTDTQYF,TGCAGCGTTTTAGCGGGTGGTACCACAGATACGCAGTATTTT
NA,TRBD1,TRBJ1-2,TRBV5-4,CASSSGPGQGANYGYTF,TGTGCCAGCAGCTCCGGACCGGGACAGGGGGCAAACTATGGCTACACCTTC
NA,NA,TRBJ2-7,TRBV12-3/TRBV12-4,CASSPDTYEQYF,TGTGCCAGCAGTCCCGACACCTACGAGCAGTACTTC
NA,NA,TRBJ2-2,TRBV11-3,CASSFITGELFF,TGTGCCAGCAGCTTTATCACCGGGGAGCTGTTTTTT
NA,NA,TRBJ2-7,TRBV5-1,CASSLEGGGRLYEQYF,TGCGCCAGCAGCTTGGAGGGGGGCGGCAGACTATACGAGCAGTACTTC
NA,TRBD1,TRBJ2-3,TRBV7-9,CASSLGGQGGSTQYF,TGTGCCAGCAGCTTAGGGGGACAGGGGGGAAGTACGCAGTATTTT
NA,TRBD1,TRBJ2-6,TRBV18,CASSPPGQGSSGANVLTF,TGTGCCAGCTCACCTCCGGGACAGGGTTCCTCTGGGGCCAACGTCCTGACTTTC
NA,TRBD2,TRBJ2-3,TRBV2,CASTGGRAPLLQYF,TGTGCCAGCACGGGCGGGAGGGCCCCTCTCTTGCAGTATTTT
NA,NA,TRBJ1-5,TRBV5-1,CASSLGPDSNQPQHF,TGCGCCAGCAGCTTGGGACCAGATAGCAATCAGCCCCAGCATTTT
NA,NA,TRBJ2-7,TRBV7-9,CASSPDGVGEQYF,TGTGCCAGCAGCCCCGACGGTGTAGGGGAGCAGTACTTC
NA,TRBD1,TRBJ1-3,TRBV19,CASSNRGGLGNTIYF,TGTGCCAGCTCAAACAGGGGTGGGCTTGGAAACACCATATATTTT
NA,NA,TRBJ1-2,TRBV5-1,CASNGGSYGYTF,TGCGCCAGCAACGGGGGAAGCTATGGCTACACCTTC
NA,TRBD1,TRBJ2-3,TRBV5-1,CASTGGTATDTQYF,TGCGCCAGCACCGGTGGGACAGCCACAGATACGCAGTATTTT
NA,NA,TRBJ1-2,TRBV6-1,CASSEGGANYGYTF,TGTGCCAGCAGTGAAGGGGGGGCGAACTATGGCTACACCTTC
NA,TRBD1,TRBJ1-1,TRBV10-3,CAISHGTGANTEAFF,TGTGCCATCAGCCACGGGACAGGGGCTAACACTGAAGCTTTCTTT
few,NA,TRBJ1-3,TRBV5-5,CASSLQGSNSGNTIYF,TGTGCCAGCAGCTTACAGGGATCCAACTCTGGAAACACCATATATTTT
NA,TRBD1,TRBJ2-5,TRBV5-1,CASSRGQVQETQYF,TGCGCCAGCAGCCGAGGACAGGTCCAAGAGACCCAGTACTTC
NA,NA,TRBJ1-5,TRBV6-1,CASSEVQGPLYSNQPQHF,TGTGCCAGCAGTGAAGTGCAGGGACCGCTCTATAGCAATCAGCCCCAGCATTTT
NA,NA,TRBJ1-1,TRBV20-1,CSAPTVTEAFF,TGCAGTGCCCCGACTGTCACTGAAGCTTTCTTT
NA,NA,TRBJ1-2,TRBV18,CASSPPGTNIYGYTF,TGTGCCAGCTCACCCCCCGGGACAAATATTTATGGCTACACCTTC